Reported below is one T cell receptor beta chain. The target antigen is unknown. CDR3 size: 13 residues. Trimming took off 5 bases at V and 1 base at J, with 9 bases between the two ends. Germline lookup yields CDR1 SGHKS and CDR2 YYEKEE (reference sequence). Some clones are missing from TCRdb's copy, which holds only in-frame ones; the method was immunoSEQ multiplex PCR. The sample comprises about 150,000 clones, 85% to 95% of which are singletons, and more than 1.3% rests with the top ten. The sample belongs to a study of T cell responses to AZD1222 COVID-19 vaccine. Study results and caveats: Most donors were white British and more were female, and clonal diversity was possibly underestimated. Among spike-specific TCRs, nearly half reportedly target unmutated variant regions.

The origin of this receptor is an adult who received the AZD1222 COVID-19 vaccine. The chain is built from TRBV5-5 and TRBJ1-1; D unresolved. The material sequenced was peripheral blood, taken 28 days after the second AZD1222 dose. The CDR3, as DNA: TGTGCCAGCAGTACTAGCCCGAACACTGAAGCTTTCTTT. As protein: CASSTSPNTEAFF.